This T cell receptor beta chain comes out of a study of T-cell reconstitution after alpha-beta-depleted transplantation in children. Study-level points and caveats: About two months after transplant, alpha-beta T cells reportedly came from several hundred expanded graft clones. It was newly produced T cells that mostly accounted for T-cell counts and diversity one year after transplant.

TCRbeta library construction was performed incorporating unique molecular identifiers. TCRdb re-derived calls from the PCR reads in MiXCR, one entry per CDR3 protein. Here the sample spans 90,000 to 120,000 distinct CDR3 sequences, approximately 6.4% being singletons. Germline V gene sequence: CDR1 SGHTA, CDR2 FQGTGA. V was cut by 3 bases and J by 7 bases, with 7 bases left in between. This CDR3 has 13 residues. This clonotype was counted a few times. What it binds is not known. The sequence came from a male patient under 10 years old who had a stem cell transplant for acute lymphoblastic leukemia, so the T cells may come from the graft donor. This specimen was PBMCs, mostly from graft donor cells, taken 360 days after TCRalphabeta/CD19-depleted stem cell transplant. V gene TRBV7-3 combines with J gene TRBJ1-6, with unresolved D. The DNA of the CDR3 is TGTGCCAGCAGCTTCTACTCCAATTCACCCCTCCACTTT. It yields the protein CASSFYSNSPLHF. Drawing the rest from reference TRBV7-3 and TRBJ1-6, the complete variable domain is GAGVSQTPSNKVTEKGKYVELRCDPISGHTALYWYRQSLGQGPEFLIYFQGTGAADDSGLPNDRFFAVRPEGSVSTLKIQRTERGDSAVYLCASSFYSNSPLHFGNGTRLTVT.